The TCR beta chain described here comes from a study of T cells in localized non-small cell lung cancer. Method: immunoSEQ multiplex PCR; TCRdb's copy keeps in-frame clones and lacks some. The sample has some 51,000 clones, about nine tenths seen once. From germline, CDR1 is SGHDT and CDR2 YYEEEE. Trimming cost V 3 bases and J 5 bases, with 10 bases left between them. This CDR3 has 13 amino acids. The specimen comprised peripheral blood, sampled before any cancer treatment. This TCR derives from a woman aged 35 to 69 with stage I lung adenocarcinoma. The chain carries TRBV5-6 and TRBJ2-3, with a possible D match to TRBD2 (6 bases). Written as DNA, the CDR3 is TGTGCCAGCAGCTCGGGGGTTAAAGATACGCAGTATTTT. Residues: CASSSGVKDTQYF.